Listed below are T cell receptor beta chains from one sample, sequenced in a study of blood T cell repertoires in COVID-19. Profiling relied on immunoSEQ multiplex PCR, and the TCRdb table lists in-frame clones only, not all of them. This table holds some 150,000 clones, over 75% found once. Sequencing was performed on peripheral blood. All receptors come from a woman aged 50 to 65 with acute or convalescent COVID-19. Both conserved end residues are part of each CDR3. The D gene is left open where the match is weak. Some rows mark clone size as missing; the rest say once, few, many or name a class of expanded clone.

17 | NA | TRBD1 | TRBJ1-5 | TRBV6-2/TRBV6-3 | TGTGCCAGCAGTTACCCTCTCCTGACAGGGGTCAATCAGCCCCAGCATTTT | CASSYPLLTGVNQPQHF
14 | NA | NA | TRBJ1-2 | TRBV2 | TGTGCCAGCAACCAAGGTACCACAGGGATTGGCTACACCTTC | CASNQGTTGIGYTF
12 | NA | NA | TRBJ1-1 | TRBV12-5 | TGTGCTAGTGGTTTGGGCAGAAATGAAGCTTTCTTT | CASGLGRNEAFF
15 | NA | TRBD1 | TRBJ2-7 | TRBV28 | TGTGCCAGCAGTTTGGGCCGGACAGGTCCCTACGAGCAGTACTTC | CASSLGRTGPYEQYF
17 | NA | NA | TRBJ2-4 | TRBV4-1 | TGCGCCAGCAGCCAAGGCAGACATCCCGAACCCAAAAACATTCAGTACTTC | CASSQGRHPEPKNIQYF
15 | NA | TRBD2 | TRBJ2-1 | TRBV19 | TGTGCCAGTAGTAGGACTAGCGGGGGTATGGATGAGCAGTTCTTC | CASSRTSGGMDEQFF
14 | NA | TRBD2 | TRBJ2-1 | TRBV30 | TGTGCCTGGAGTGGACTAGCGGGGGTCGATGAGCAGTTCTTC | CAWSGLAGVDEQFF
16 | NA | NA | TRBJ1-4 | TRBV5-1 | TGCGCCAGCAGCGCCAGTAGGGGCGCAACTAATGAAAAACTGTTTTTT | CASSASRGATNEKLFF
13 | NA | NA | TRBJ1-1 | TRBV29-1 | TGCAGCGTTGTAACTTGGAGGGGCACTGAAGCTTTCTTT | CSVVTWRGTEAFF
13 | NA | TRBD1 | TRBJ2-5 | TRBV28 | TGTGCCAGCAGTCGACAGGGCGCGGAGACCCAGTACTTC | CASSRQGAETQYF
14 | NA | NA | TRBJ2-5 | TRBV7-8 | TGTGCCAGCCGGGGGATTGAACCTCAAGAGACCCAGTACTTC | CASRGIEPQETQYF
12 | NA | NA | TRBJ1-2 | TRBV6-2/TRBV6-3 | TGTGCCAGCAGTTCAGGGGTCTATGGCTACACCTTC | CASSSGVYGYTF
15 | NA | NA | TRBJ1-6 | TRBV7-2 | TGTGCCAGCAGCAACGGAACACGGTTTAGCTCACCCCTCCACTTT | CASSNGTRFSSPLHF
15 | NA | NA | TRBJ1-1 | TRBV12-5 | TGTGCTAGTGGCCTTCGGGACACTCGATCCACTGAAGCTTTCTTT | CASGLRDTRSTEAFF
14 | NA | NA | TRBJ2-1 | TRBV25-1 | TGTGCCAGCAGTGAGCGCCTAGGAAACAATGAGCAGTTCTTC | CASSERLGNNEQFF
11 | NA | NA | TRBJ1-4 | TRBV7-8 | TGTGCCAGCAGCATCCGGGATCAACTGTTTTTT | CASSIRDQLFF
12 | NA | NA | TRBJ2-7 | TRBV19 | TGTGCCAGTTCTGACATTTCCTACGAGCAGTACTTC | CASSDISYEQYF
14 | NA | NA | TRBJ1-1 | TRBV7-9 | TGTGCCAGCAGCTTAGACAGCATGGACACTGAAGCTTTCTTT | CASSLDSMDTEAFF
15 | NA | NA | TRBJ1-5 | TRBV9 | TGTGCCAGCAGCACATCCGGACAGAGCAATCAGCCCCAGCATTTT | CASSTSGQSNQPQHF
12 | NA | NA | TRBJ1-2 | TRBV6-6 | TGTGCCAGCAGCCAGACGGGGAGAGGCTACACCTTC | CASSQTGRGYTF
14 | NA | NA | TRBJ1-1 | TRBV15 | TGTGCCACCAGCAGAGATGGGAGGTACACTGAAGCTTTCTTT | CATSRDGRYTEAFF
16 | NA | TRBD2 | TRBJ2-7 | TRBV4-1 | TGCGCCAGCAGCCAAGAACCCGGGGGGGCCTCTCTCGAGCAGTACTTC | CASSQEPGGASLEQYF
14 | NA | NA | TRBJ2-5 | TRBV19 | TGTGCCAGTAGTAGGGGCGGGAACCAAGAGACCCAGTACTTC | CASSRGGNQETQYF
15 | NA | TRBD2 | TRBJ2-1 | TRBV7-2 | TGTGCCAGCGGCCGTTGGGCGGGGGGCATCAATGAGCAGTTCTTC | CASGRWAGGINEQFF
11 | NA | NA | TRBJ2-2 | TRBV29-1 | TGCAGCGTTGCCGGTGGCGGGGAGCTGTTTTTT | CSVAGGGELFF
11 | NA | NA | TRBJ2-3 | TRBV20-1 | TGCAGTGCACCGGGGACAGATACGCAGTATTTT | CSAPGTDTQYF
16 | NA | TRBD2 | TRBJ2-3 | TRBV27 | TGTGCCAGCAGTTCTGGGGGCGGGGGGGGCACAGATACGCAGTATTTT | CASSSGGGGGTDTQYF
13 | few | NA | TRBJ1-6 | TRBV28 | TGTGCCAGCAGTTCTGGTGAGGGCTCACCCCTCCACTTT | CASSSGEGSPLHF
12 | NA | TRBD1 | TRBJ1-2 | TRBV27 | TGTGCCAGCAGTCAAAGGGACAGCGGCTACACCTTC | CASSQRDSGYTF
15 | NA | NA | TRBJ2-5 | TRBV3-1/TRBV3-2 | TGTGCCAGCAGCCAAGACGTTCTATTCCAAGAGACCCAGTACTTC | CASSQDVLFQETQYF
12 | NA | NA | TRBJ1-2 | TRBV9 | TGTGCCAGCAGCGCGACAGCCACCGGCTACACCTTC | CASSATATGYTF
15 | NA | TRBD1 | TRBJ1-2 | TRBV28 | TGTGCCAGCAGGATCCCCAACAGGGGCCTGGGGGGCTACACCTTC | CASRIPNRGLGGYTF
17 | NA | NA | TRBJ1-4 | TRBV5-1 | TGCGCCAGCAGCCGGTCGGACACAGGGTCGGGAAGGGAAAAACTGTTTTTT | CASSRSDTGSGREKLFF
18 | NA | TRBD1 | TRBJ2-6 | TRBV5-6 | TGTGCCAGCAGCCAGGGACAGCCGAGCTACTCTGGGGCCAACGTCCTGACTTTC | CASSQGQPSYSGANVLTF
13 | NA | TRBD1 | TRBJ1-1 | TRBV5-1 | TGCGCCAGCGGACAGGGAATGAACACTGAAGCTTTCTTT | CASGQGMNTEAFF
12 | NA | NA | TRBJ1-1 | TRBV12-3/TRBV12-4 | TGTGCCAGCAGTTTAGCCAGCACTGAAGCTTTCTTT | CASSLASTEAFF
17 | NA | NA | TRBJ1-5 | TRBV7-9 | TGTGCCAGCAGCTTATGGGGTGGGCAGGGCATCAATCAGCCCCAGCATTTT | CASSLWGGQGINQPQHF
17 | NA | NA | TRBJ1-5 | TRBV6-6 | TGTGCCAGCAGTCCCCAGGCCCCGCAAAATAGCAATCAGCCCCAGCATTTT | CASSPQAPQNSNQPQHF
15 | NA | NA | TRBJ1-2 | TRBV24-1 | TGTGCCACCAGTGAAGCGACGGATGCTAACTATGGCTACACCTTC | CATSEATDANYGYTF
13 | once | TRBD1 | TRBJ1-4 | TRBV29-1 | TGCAGCGCCCTACAGGGGCTGAATGAAAAACTGTTTTTT | CSALQGLNEKLFF
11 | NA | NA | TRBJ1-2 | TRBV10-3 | TGTGCCATCAGTGGGGCTGGCGGCTACACCTTC | CAISGAGGYTF
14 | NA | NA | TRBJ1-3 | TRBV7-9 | TGTGCCAGCAGCCTCCGCGGCTCTGGAAACACCATATATTTT | CASSLRGSGNTIYF
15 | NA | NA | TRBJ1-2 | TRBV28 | TGTGCCAGCAGTATAGCAGGGGAGGGCGGCAATGGCTACACCTTC | CASSIAGEGGNGYTF
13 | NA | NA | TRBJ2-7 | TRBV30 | TGTGCCTGGAGTGTAACGACGGCGGGGGAGCAGTACTTC | CAWSVTTAGEQYF
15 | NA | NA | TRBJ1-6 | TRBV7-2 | TGTGCCAGCAGCTCGCTCCGAGGATGGCATTCACCCCTCCACTTT | CASSSLRGWHSPLHF
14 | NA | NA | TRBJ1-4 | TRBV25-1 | TGTGCCAGCAGCCTGGGAGGGGCAGGGGAAAAACTGTTTTTT | CASSLGGAGEKLFF
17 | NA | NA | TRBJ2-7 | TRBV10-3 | TGTGCCATCAAGGGGGCGGGACCCCTACCACATTACAACGAGCAGTACTTC | CAIKGAGPLPHYNEQYF